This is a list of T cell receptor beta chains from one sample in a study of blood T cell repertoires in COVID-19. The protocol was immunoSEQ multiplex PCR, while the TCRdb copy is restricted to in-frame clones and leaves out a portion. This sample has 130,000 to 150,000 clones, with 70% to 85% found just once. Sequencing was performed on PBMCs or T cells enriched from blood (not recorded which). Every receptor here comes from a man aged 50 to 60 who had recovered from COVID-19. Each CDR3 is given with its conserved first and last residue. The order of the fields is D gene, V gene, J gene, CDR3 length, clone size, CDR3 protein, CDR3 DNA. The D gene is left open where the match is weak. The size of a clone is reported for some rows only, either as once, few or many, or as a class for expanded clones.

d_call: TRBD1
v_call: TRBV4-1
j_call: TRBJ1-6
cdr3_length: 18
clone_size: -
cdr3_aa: CASSQVRTGGPPNSPLHF
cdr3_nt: TGCGCCAGCAGCCAAGTTCGGACAGGGGGCCCCCCGAATTCACCCCTCCACTTT

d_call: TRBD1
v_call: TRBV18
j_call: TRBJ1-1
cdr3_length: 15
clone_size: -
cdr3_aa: CASSPSRDRDFEAFF
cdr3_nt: TGTGCCAGCTCACCATCCCGGGACAGGGATTTTGAAGCTTTCTTT

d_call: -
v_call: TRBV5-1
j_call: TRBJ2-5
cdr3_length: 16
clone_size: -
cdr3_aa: CASSLAGLEVGETQYF
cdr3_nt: TGCGCCAGCAGCTTGGCTGGCTTGGAGGTCGGAGAGACCCAGTACTTC

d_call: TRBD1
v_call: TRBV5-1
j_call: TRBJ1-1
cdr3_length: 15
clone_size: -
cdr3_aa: CASSQRTGGTTEAFF
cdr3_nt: TGCGCCAGCAGCCAACGGACAGGGGGCACCACTGAAGCTTTCTTT

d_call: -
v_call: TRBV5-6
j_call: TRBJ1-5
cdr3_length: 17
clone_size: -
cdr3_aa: CASSQRTGFGSNQPQHF
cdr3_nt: TGTGCCAGCAGCCAGAGAACAGGGTTCGGTAGCAATCAGCCCCAGCATTTT

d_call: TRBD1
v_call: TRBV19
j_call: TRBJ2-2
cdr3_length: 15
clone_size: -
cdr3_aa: CASSRTGFITGELFF
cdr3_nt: TGTGCCAGTTCTCGGACAGGCTTTATTACCGGGGAGCTGTTTTTT

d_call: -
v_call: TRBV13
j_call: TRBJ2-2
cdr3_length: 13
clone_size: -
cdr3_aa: CASSRRVTGELFF
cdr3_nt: TGTGCCAGCAGCCGCCGGGTAACCGGGGAGCTGTTTTTT

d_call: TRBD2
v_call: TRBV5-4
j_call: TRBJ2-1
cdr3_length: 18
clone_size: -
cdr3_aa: CASSPSSTSGSSYNEQFF
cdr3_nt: TGTGCCAGCAGCCCCTCCTCGACTAGCGGAAGCTCCTACAATGAGCAGTTCTTC

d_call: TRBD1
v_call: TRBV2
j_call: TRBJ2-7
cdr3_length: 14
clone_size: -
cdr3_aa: CASLTGLDSYEQYF
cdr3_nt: TGTGCCAGCTTGACAGGGCTTGATTCCTACGAGCAGTACTTC

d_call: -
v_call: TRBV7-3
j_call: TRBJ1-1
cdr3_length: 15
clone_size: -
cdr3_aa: CASSLSRGGNTEAFF
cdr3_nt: TGTGCCAGCAGCTTGTCTAGGGGAGGGAACACTGAAGCTTTCTTT

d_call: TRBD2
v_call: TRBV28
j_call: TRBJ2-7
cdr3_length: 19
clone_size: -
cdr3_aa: CASSLMGLAGGRSSYEQYF
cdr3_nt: TGTGCCAGCAGTTTGATGGGACTAGCGGGGGGGCGATCGTCCTACGAGCAGTACTTC

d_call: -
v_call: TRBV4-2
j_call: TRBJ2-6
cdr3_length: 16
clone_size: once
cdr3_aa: CASSQRADSGANVLTF
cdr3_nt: TGTGCCAGCAGCCAGAGGGCCGACTCTGGGGCCAACGTCCTGACTTTC

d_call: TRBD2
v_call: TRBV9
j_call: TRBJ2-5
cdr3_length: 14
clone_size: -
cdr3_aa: CASSPERGRETQYF
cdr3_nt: TGTGCCAGCAGCCCAGAGCGGGGGCGAGAGACCCAGTACTTC

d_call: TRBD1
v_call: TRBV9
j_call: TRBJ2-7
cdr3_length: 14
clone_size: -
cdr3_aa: CASSVEPGGYEQYF
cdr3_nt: TGTGCCAGCAGCGTAGAGCCAGGGGGCTACGAGCAGTACTTC

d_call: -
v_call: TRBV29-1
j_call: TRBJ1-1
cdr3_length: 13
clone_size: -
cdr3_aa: CSAAMHLNTEAFF
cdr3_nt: TGCAGCGCCGCAATGCACTTGAACACTGAAGCTTTCTTT

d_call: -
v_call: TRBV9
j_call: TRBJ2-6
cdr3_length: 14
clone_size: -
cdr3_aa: CASSGQVGANVLTF
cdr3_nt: TGTGCCAGCAGCGGACAGGTCGGGGCCAACGTCCTGACTTTC

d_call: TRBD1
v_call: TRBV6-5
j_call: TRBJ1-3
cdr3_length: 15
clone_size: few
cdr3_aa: CASRPYTGAGNTIYF
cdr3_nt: TGTGCCAGCAGACCGTACACAGGGGCGGGAAACACCATATATTTT

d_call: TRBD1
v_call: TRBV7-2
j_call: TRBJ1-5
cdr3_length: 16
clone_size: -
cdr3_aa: CASSSGGTGSNQPQHF
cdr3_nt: TGTGCCAGCAGCTCGGGCGGGACAGGGAGCAATCAGCCCCAGCATTTT

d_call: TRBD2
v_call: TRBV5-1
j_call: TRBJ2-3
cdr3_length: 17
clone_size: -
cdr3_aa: CASSRLAGEPGRNTQYF
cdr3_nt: TGCGCCAGCTCTCGGTTAGCGGGGGAGCCGGGTAGAAATACGCAGTATTTT

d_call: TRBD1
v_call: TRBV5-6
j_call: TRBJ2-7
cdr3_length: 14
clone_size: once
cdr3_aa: CASRGQGGSYEQYF
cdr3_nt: TGTGCTAGCAGGGGACAGGGTGGGTCCTACGAGCAGTACTTC

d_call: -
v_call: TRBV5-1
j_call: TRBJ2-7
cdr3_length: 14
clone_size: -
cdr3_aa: CASSLVSLAGEQYF
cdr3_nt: TGCGCCAGCAGCTTGGTCTCCCTTGCGGGAGAGCAGTACTTC

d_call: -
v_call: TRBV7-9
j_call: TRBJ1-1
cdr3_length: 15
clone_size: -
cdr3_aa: CASSLGEGESTEAFF
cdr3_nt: TGTGCCAGCAGCTTAGGCGAGGGCGAGAGCACTGAAGCTTTCTTT

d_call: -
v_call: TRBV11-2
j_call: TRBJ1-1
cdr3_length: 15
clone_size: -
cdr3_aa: CASSSQRGGNTEAFF
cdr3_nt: TGTGCCAGCAGCTCGCAGAGAGGGGGTAACACTGAAGCTTTCTTT

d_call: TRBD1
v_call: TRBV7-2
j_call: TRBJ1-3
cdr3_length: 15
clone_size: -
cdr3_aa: CASSLGTGGGNTIYF
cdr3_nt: TGTGCCAGCAGCTTAGGGACAGGGGGTGGAAACACCATATATTTT

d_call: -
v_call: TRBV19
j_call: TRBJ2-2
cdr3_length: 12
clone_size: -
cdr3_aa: CASSLRSGELFF
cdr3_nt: TGTGCCAGTAGTCTACGGTCGGGGGAGCTGTTTTTT

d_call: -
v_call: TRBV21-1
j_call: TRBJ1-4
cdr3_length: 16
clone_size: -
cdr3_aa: CASSTRQGHCNEKLFF
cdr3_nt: TGTGCCAGCAGCACCCGACAGGGGCACTGTAATGAAAAACTGTTTTTT

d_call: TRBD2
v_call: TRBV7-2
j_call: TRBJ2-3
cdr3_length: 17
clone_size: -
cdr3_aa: CASSLATSGGRTDTQYF
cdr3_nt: TGTGCCAGCAGCCTAGCCACTAGCGGGGGGAGGACAGATACGCAGTATTTT

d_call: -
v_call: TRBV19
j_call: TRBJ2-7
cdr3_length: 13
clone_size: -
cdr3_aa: CASSIGTFIEQYF
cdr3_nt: TGTGCCAGTAGTATTGGGACATTCATCGAGCAGTACTTC

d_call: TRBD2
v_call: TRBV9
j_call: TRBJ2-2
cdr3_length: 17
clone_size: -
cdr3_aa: CASSALSGGVLTGELFF
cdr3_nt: TGTGCCAGCAGCGCATTGAGCGGGGGGGTACTCACCGGGGAGCTGTTTTTT

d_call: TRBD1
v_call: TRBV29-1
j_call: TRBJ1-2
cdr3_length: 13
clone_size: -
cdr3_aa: CSVEGQGGTGYTF
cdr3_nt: TGCAGCGTTGAAGGACAGGGTGGGACTGGCTACACCTTC

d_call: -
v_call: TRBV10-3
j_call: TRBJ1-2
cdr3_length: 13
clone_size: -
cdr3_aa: CAISATAGHGYTF
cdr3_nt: TGTGCCATCAGCGCAACCGCGGGGCATGGCTACACCTTC

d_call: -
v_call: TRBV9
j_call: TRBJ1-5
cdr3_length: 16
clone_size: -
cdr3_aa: CASSVGVGAGNQPQHF
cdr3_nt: TGTGCCAGCAGCGTAGGTGTTGGGGCAGGCAATCAGCCCCAGCATTTT

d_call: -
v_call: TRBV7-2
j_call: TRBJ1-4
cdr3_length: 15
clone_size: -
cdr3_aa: CASSFSAGTNEKLFF
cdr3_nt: TGTGCCAGCAGCTTCTCAGCAGGGACAAATGAAAAACTGTTTTTT

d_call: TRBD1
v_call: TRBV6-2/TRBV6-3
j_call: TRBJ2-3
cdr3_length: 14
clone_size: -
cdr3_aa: CASSDQGAPDTQYF
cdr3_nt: TGTGCCAGCAGTGACCAGGGGGCCCCGGATACGCAGTATTTT

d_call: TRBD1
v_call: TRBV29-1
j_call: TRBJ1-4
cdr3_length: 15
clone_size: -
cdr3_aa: CSVGQGASINEKLFF
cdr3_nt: TGCAGCGTGGGACAGGGGGCGTCCATTAATGAAAAACTGTTTTTT

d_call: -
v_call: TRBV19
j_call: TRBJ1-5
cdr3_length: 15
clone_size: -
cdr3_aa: CASSIPGQRTQPQHF
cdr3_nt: TGTGCCAGTAGTATACCCGGACAGCGAACTCAGCCCCAGCATTTT

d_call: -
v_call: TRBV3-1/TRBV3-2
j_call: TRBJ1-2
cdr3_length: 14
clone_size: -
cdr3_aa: CASSQVGIGYGYTF
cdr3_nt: TGTGCCAGCAGCCAAGTCGGGATAGGTTATGGCTACACCTTC

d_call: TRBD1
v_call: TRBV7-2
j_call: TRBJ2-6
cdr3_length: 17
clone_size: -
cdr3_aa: CASTLRGLSSGANVLTF
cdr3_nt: TGTGCCAGCACCCTAAGGGGGCTGAGCTCTGGGGCCAACGTCCTGACTTTC

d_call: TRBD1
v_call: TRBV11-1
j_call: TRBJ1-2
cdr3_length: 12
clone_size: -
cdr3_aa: CASSSTGHGYTF
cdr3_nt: TGTGCCAGCAGCTCGACAGGGCATGGCTACACCTTC

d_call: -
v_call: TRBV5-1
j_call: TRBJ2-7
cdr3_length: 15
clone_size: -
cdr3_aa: CASTRAGAGGYEQYF
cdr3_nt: TGCGCCAGCACTCGCGCAGGGGCAGGGGGGTACGAGCAGTACTTC

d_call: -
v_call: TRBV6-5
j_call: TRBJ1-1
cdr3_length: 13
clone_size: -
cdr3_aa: CVAGKEMNTEAFF
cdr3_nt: TGTGTAGCGGGTAAGGAGATGAACACTGAAGCTTTCTTT

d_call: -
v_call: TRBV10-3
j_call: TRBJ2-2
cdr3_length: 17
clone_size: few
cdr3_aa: CAISDPPGLGRTGELFF
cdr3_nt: TGTGCCATCAGTGACCCTCCGGGACTGGGGCGAACCGGGGAGCTGTTTTTT

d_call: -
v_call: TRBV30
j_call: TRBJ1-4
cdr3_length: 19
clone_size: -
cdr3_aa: CAWRSGGGRGSQANEKLFF
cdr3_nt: TGTGCCTGGCGGTCGGGGGGAGGGCGGGGAAGCCAGGCTAATGAAAAACTGTTTTTT

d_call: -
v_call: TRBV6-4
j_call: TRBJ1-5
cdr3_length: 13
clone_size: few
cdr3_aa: CASSAEENQPQHF
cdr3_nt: TGTGCCAGCAGTGCGGAGGAGAATCAGCCCCAGCATTTT

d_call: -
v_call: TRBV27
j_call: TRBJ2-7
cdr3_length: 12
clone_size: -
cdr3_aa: CASRGREAEQYF
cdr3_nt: TGTGCCAGCAGGGGAAGGGAGGCCGAGCAGTACTTC

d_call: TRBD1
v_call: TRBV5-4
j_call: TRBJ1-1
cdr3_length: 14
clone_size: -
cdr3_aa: CASSSPGGTGGSFF
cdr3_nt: TGTGCCAGCAGCTCCCCAGGGGGGACAGGAGGGTCGTTCTTT

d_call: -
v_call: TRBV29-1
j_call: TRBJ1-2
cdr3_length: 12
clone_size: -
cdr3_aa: CSVEDWGRGYTF
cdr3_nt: TGCAGCGTTGAAGACTGGGGGCGCGGCTACACCTTC

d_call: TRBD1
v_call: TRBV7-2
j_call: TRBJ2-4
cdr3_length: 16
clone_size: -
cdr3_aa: CASSPGTGRAKNIQYF
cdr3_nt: TGTGCCAGCAGCCCTGGGACAGGGAGAGCCAAAAACATTCAGTACTTC

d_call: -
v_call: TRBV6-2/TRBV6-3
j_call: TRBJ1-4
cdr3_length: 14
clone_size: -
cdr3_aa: CASSYPHSNEKLFF
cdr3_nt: TGTGCCAGCAGTTACCCGCACTCCAATGAAAAACTGTTTTTT

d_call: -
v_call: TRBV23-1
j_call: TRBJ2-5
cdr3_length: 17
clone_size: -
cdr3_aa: CASSQYFGHRHQETQYF
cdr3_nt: TGCGCCAGCAGTCAATACTTTGGTCACAGACACCAAGAGACCCAGTACTTC

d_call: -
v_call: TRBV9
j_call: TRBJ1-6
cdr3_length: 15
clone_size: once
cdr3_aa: CASSAGFSYNSPLHF
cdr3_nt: TGTGCCAGCAGCGCGGGATTCTCCTATAATTCACCCCTCCACTTT

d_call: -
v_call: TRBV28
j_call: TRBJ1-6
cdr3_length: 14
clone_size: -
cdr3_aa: CASRSPGTNSPLHF
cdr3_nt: TGTGCCAGCAGATCCCCGGGAACTAATTCACCCCTCCACTTT

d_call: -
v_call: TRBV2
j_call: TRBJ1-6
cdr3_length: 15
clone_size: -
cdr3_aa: CASSEGRVENSPLHF
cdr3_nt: TGTGCCAGCAGTGAAGGGAGGGTGGAAAATTCACCCCTCCACTTT

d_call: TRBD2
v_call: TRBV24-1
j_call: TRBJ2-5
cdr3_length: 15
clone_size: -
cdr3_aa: CATSDSGRGGETQYF
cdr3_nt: TGTGCCACCAGTGATTCGGGCCGGGGGGGAGAGACCCAGTACTTC

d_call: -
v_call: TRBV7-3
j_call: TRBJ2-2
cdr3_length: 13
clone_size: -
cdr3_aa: CASRKSSGGELFF
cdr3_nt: TGTGCCAGCAGGAAAAGTTCCGGCGGGGAGCTGTTTTTT

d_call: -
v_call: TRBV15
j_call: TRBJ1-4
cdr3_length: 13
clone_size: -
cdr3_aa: CATGRGRDEKLFF
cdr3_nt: TGTGCCACCGGGAGAGGGAGAGACGAAAAACTGTTTTTT

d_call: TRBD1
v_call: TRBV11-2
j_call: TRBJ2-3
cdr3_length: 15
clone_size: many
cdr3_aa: CASSPATGAADTQYF
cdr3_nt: TGTGCCAGCAGCCCCGCGACAGGGGCGGCAGATACGCAGTATTTT

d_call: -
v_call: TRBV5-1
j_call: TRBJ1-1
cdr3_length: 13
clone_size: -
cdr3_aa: CASSWGTNTEAFF
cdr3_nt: TGCGCCAGCAGCTGGGGGACAAACACTGAAGCTTTCTTT